One sample yielded the 22 T cell receptor beta chains listed below, sequenced in a study of post-analysis software for immune sequencing data. Regarding the study as a whole: Elevated frequency relative to controls characterized 4 or 5 TRBV segments in patients, TRBV5-6, TRBV5-1 and TRBV20-1 among them.

Their target antigens are unknown. TCR beta cDNA libraries included unique molecular identifiers. One entry per CDR3 protein results from TCRdb running MiXCR on the PCR reads. The sample shows roughly 700,000 distinct CDR3 sequences, roughly 29% of them seen only once. The sequencing sample was made of blood. The receptor set was obtained from a girl aged 5 to 17 with multiple sclerosis.

In its sample, this clonotype was seen many times. As DNA, the CDR3 is TGCAGCGTTGTCTCGGGACAAAGGACCCAGTACTTC. This sequence encodes CSVVSGQRTQYF. The chain uses TRBV29-1 and TRBJ2-5; tentatively, D is TRBD1 (6 bases). Trimming took off 4 bases at V and 7 bases at J, with 13 bases between the two ends. CDR3 length equals 12 residues. Germline V CDR1 and CDR2: SQVTM, ANQGSEA.

This clonotype turned up a few times. Mismatch with germline at one junction end may stem from a read error. V usage is TRBV4-3 and J usage is TRBJ2-1; no definite D call. CDR1 and CDR2 from the germline V gene are LGHNA and YSLEER. There are 14 residues in the CDR3. As DNA, the CDR3 is TGCGCCAGCAGCCAAGATAGGAGATTCGATGAGCGGTTCTTC. Its translation is CASSQDRRFDERFF.

CDR3 sequence reads: CASSGGQGSEAFF. In DNA, the CDR3 is TGTGCCAGCAGTGGGGGACAGGGTTCTGAAGCTTTCTTT. The V gene is TRBV6-4, the J gene TRBJ1-1; TRBD1 matches at 9 bases. The germline CDR1 and CDR2 sequences are MRHNA and SNTAGT. The CDR3 runs to 13 residues. Trimming cost V 4 bases and J 6 bases; bases outside gene matches: 3.

The chain joins TRBV13 to TRBJ2-2; the D gene is possibly TRBD2 (5 bases). The V end was cut by 0 bases, the J end by 2 bases, with 10 bases between. The CDR3 has 16 residues. Looked up from germline, CDR1 is PRHDT and CDR2 is FYEKMQ (reference sequence). The CDR3 loop is CASSLGLGDNTGELFF. CDR3 nucleotides: TGTGCCAGCAGCTTAGGACTAGGTGATAACACCGGGGAGCTGTTTTTT.

The V and J genes are TRBV7-2 and TRBJ2-1, with TRBD2 as a possible D gene (5 bases). The CDR3 is 16 residues long. Germline assignment: CDR1 SGHTA and CDR2 FQGNSA. The V end lost 6 bases, the J end lost 4 bases, and 19 bases lay between the germline ends. Here the CDR3 DNA reads TGTGCCAGCAGAGACTACGCCCGGGCGGCATACAATGAGCAGTTCTTC. Translation gives CASRDYARAAYNEQFF.

The chain couples TRBV2 to TRBJ2-1; 11 bases fit TRBD2. The last part of the DNA fits TRBJ2-7 better; the J call may be wrong. CDR3 length: 15 residues. CDR1 and CDR2 from the germline V gene are SNHLY and FYNNEI. As DNA, the CDR3 is TGTGCCAGCACGGGGACTAGCGGCTCCTACAATGAGCAGTACTTC. Translating it yields CASTGTSGSYNEQYF.

A few counts support this clonotype. The chain carries TRBV20-1 and TRBJ2-6; 8 positions match TRBD1. V shed 2 bases and J 0 bases; nucleotides not matched to a gene: 3. The CDR3 covers 16 residues. Germline-derived CDR1 and CDR2 are DFQATT and SNEGSKA (reference sequence). The CDR3 sequence is CSARIGQGSGANVLTF. As DNA, the CDR3 is TGCAGTGCTAGAATAGGACAGGGCTCTGGGGCCAACGTCCTGACTTTC.

The V and J genes are TRBV6-6 and TRBJ1-1; D possibly corresponds to TRBD1 (5 bases). This CDR3 has 14 amino acids. Trimming took off 7 bases at V and 3 bases at J, with 15 bases between the two ends. Germline CDR1 is MNHNY and CDR2 is SVGAGI (reference sequence). This CDR3 reads CASIRALGDTEAFF. CDR3 DNA sequence: TGTGCCAGCATCCGCGCTTTGGGGGACACTGAAGCTTTCTTT.

This chain connects TRBV14 to TRBJ2-3; 8 bases map to TRBD2. Germline V gene lookup returns CDR1 SGHDN and CDR2 FVKESK. Losses at the gene ends were 4 bases for V and 2 bases for J; bases not matched to a gene: 5. The CDR3 extends over 15 amino acids. The CDR3 region is CASSPPGGLTDTQYF. The DNA of the CDR3 is TGTGCCAGCAGCCCCCCGGGGGGGCTCACAGATACGCAGTATTTT.

The genes are TRBV5-6 and TRBJ1-6; no reliable D call. V gave up 4 bases and J gave up 0 bases, with 11 bases separating them. The CDR3 runs 16 residues. Germline V gene lookup returns CDR1 SGHDT and CDR2 YYEEEE. CDR3 region: CASSPDLSSYNSPLHF. The CDR3 DNA reads as TGTGCCAGCAGCCCAGACCTGAGCTCCTATAATTCACCCCTCCACTTT.

The chain uses TRBV7-2 and TRBJ2-7; D might be TRBD1 or TRBD2, each matching 6 bases. The end of the DNA aligns better with TRBJ2-5, so the J call may be wrong. This CDR3 contains 15 residues. Per germline, CDR1 SGHTA and CDR2 FQGNSA. The CDR3 region has the DNA TGTGCCAGCAGCTTAGAGACAAGGGGGGTAGGGACCCAGTACTTC. This translates into CASSLETRGVGTQYF.

This clonotype was detected only a few times. This rearrangement joins TRBV4-3 to TRBJ1-2; D unclear. V was clipped by 5 bases and J by 4 bases, with 14 bases between them. This CDR3 contains 14 residues. Germline lookup yields CDR1 LGHNA and CDR2 YSLEER. For the CDR3, the DNA is TGCGCCAGCAGCGCAGAGGTGACGGTCTATGGCTACACCTTC. This gives the protein CASSAEVTVYGYTF.

The chain combines TRBV7-2 with TRBJ2-7, with 7 bases fitting TRBD1. The junction had 7 bases not matched to a gene; V was cut back by 1 base and J by 4 bases. The CDR3 length is 15 residues. Per the germline V gene, CDR1 is SGHTA and CDR2 is FQGNSA. CDR3 in amino acids: CASSLVGTDLYEQYF. DNA for the CDR3: TGTGCCAGCAGCTTAGTTGGGACAGACCTATACGAGCAGTACTTC.

In its sample, this clonotype was seen a few times. The chain recombines TRBV28 with TRBJ2-1, with 7 bases aligning to TRBD1. The CDR3 covers 16 residues. CDR1 and CDR2 (germline): MDHEN, SYDVKM. The V and J ends lost 1 base and 1 base, in that order; junction bases with no gene match: 4. In DNA form, the CDR3 reads TGTGCCAGCAGTTTATTTTCCAGGGGGTCCTACAATGAGCAGTTCTTC. Residues: CASSLFSRGSYNEQFF.

This clonotype has a count of ten or more. The rearrangement uses TRBV20-1 and TRBJ2-5; D not resolved. This CDR3 is built from 13 residues. The V and J ends lost 2 bases and 5 bases respectively, with 12 bases between them. CDR1 is DFQATT, CDR2 SNEGSKA, per germline (reference sequence). The CDR3 spells CSARIPGQETQYF. The CDR3, as DNA: TGCAGTGCTAGAATCCCGGGCCAGGAGACCCAGTACTTC.

This clonotype was found a few times. CDR3 bases: TGCGCCAGCAGCGAGGGGAGGTACACCGGGGAGCTGTTTTTT. This codes for CASSEGRYTGELFF. V gene TRBV4-3 combines with J gene TRBJ2-2; possible D gene TRBD2, 6 bases. The CDR3 is made up of 14 amino acids. The germline CDR1 and CDR2 sequences are LGHNA and YSLEER. V lost 5 bases and J lost 3, with 10 bases in between.

This clonotype was seen a few times. This chain links TRBV6-1 with TRBJ1-2; possibly TRBD1 for D (5 bases). The CDR3 totals 12 residues. Germline V gives CDR1 MNHNS, CDR2 SASEGT. The germline V and J ends were trimmed by 4 bases and 8 bases, with 11 bases remaining between them. CDR3 in DNA: TGTGCCAGCAGTGTAGGCGGGACGGGCTACACCTTC. It encodes CASSVGGTGYTF.

This clonotype appeared a single time. An end of the junction differs from the germline gene, which may be a read error. The chain joins TRBV12-3 or TRBV12-4 to TRBJ2-1; D gene unclear. The CDR3 sequence is 12 residues long. CDR3 protein: CASSSNYNERFF. Written as DNA, the CDR3 is TGTGCCAGCAGTTCTAACTACAATGAGCGGTTCTTC.

The V gene is TRBV20-1, the J gene TRBJ2-1; 9 nucleotides match TRBD1. The CDR3 has 14 residues. V lost 0 bases, J lost 7 bases, and 4 bases stayed unmatched. Germline assignment: CDR1 DFQATT and CDR2 SNEGSKA (reference sequence). CDR3 residues: CSAREGTGLNEQFF. The CDR3 nucleotides are TGCAGTGCTAGAGAAGGGACAGGGCTAAATGAGCAGTTCTTC.

The table lists this clonotype with a few counts. The chain employs TRBV12-3 or TRBV12-4 and TRBJ2-5; TRBD1 might be the D (5 bases). The CDR3 sequence is 17 residues long. The V gene lost 6 bases and the J gene lost 5 bases, with 25 bases spanning the gap. This chain's CDR3 is CASSSPFPSQGNETQYF. CDR3 nucleotides: TGTGCCAGCAGCTCCCCATTTCCTTCCCAGGGTAACGAGACCCAGTACTTC.

This clonotype was detected a few times. This sequence joins TRBV5-1 and TRBJ2-3, with TRBD1 matching 10 bases. CDR3 size: 15 residues. V shed 4 bases and J 4 bases; nucleotides not matched to a gene: 6. Germline-derived CDR1 and CDR2 are SGHRS and YFSETQ. CDR3 nucleotide sequence: TGCGCCAGCAGCCCGGGACAGGGGTGGCCAGATACGCAGTATTTT. Amino acid sequence: CASSPGQGWPDTQYF.

This clonotype was counted ten times or more. The rearrangement joins TRBV28 to TRBJ2-3; 10 bases fit TRBD2. V trimming: 6 bases; J trimming: 0 bases; junction bases outside the gene matches: 9. The CDR3 has 17 residues. Germline CDR1 MDHEN, CDR2 SYDVKM. CDR3 DNA: TGTGCCAGCAGCTTAACAACTAGCGGGACGAGCACAGATACGCAGTATTTT. It codes for CASSLTTSGTSTDTQYF.